This T cell receptor beta chain was captured by sequencing in a study of CD8 T cells in ankylosing spondylitis. Study-level results: Apparently characteristic of ankylosing spondylitis blood was a TCR beta motif (under ten highly homologous variants). Some of these motif variants have turned up before, in reports on reactive arthritis synovial fluid and blood. Significant enrichment of disease-linked clones was reported in matched ankylosing spondylitis synovial fluid.

This clonotype has only a few counts. As yet, its antigen is unknown. Making use of molecular barcodes, quantitative 5'-RACE generated TCR beta libraries. TCRdb fed the 5' RACE reads into MiXCR, producing one record per CDR3 protein. Of hundreds of thousands of distinct CDR3 sequences listed, about 26% are singletons. V dropped 5 bases and J dropped 0; count of bases not matched to a gene: 7. The length of the CDR3 is 15 residues. Germline-derived CDR1 and CDR2 are DFQATT and SNEGSKA (reference sequence). The TCR comes from a male donor with ankylosing spondylitis or in good health (not recorded which). The sample consisted of blood, either unsorted or a sorted T cell fraction (not recorded which). V gene TRBV20-1 combines with J gene TRBJ2-3; TRBD2 matches at 8 bases. For the CDR3, the DNA is TGCAGTGCTCTTCGACTAGCGAGTAGCACAGATACGCAGTATTTT. It encodes CSALRLASSTDTQYF.